The next 25 T cell receptor beta chains were all read from a single sample in a study of blood T cell repertoires in COVID-19. The assay was immunoSEQ multiplex PCR, and TCRdb's table has in-frame clones only and misses some. The sample lists tens of thousands of clones; approximately 85% were seen once. Input material: peripheral blood. The receptor source for this set is a human donor in a cohort sampled during active COVID-19.

The chain joins TRBV7-2 to TRBJ1-2, with a weak D call TRBD1 (5 bases). The CDR3 loop spans 16 amino acids. Germline loops: CDR1 SGHTA, CDR2 FQGNSA. V lost 4 bases and J 0 bases, leaving 15 bases between the germline ends. CDR3 loop: CASSSDKGRANYGYTF. DNA of the CDR3: TGTGCCAGCAGCTCCGACAAGGGGCGAGCTAACTATGGCTACACCTTC.

J is TRBJ1-5 and V is TRBV7-9; D is perhaps TRBD1 (5 bases). Germline V lookup: CDR1 SEHNR, CDR2 FQNEAQ (reference sequence). V dropped 4 bases and J dropped 4 bases, with 11 bases sitting between them. CDR3 length equals 14 residues. The CDR3: CASSSEDRNQPQHF. CDR3 DNA: TGTGCCAGCAGCTCCGAAGACAGAAATCAGCCCCAGCATTTT.

This clone is a singleton in its sample. The chain is built from TRBV27 and TRBJ2-7; perhaps TRBD2 as D (7 bases). This CDR3 spans 14 amino acids. Germline-derived CDR1 and CDR2 are MNHEY and SMNVEV (reference sequence). The V gene lost 4 bases and the J gene lost 4 bases, with 14 bases spanning the gap. Written as DNA, the CDR3 is TGTGCCAGCAGTTATGGGGGGGGGCGATACGAGCAGTACTTC. It encodes CASSYGGGRYEQYF.

The chain carries TRBV6-5 and TRBJ2-3; TRBD2 agrees at 8 bases. Trimming took 5 bases from V and 4 from J; bases not matched to a gene: 5. This CDR3 has 14 residues. Looked up from germline, CDR1 is MNHEY and CDR2 is SVGAGI. Here the CDR3 reads CASSTSGGADTQYF. In DNA, the CDR3 is TGTGCCAGCAGTACCAGCGGGGGAGCAGATACGCAGTATTTT.

J is TRBJ2-1 and V is TRBV5-1, with 9 positions matching TRBD2. The CDR3 is 14 amino acids. Germline lookup yields CDR1 SGHRS and CDR2 YFSETQ. V was clipped by 0 bases and J by 5 bases; unmatched bases: 0. CDR3 sequence (DNA): TGCGCCAGCAGCTTGGGGACTAGCGACAATGAGCAGTTCTTC. Protein sequence: CASSLGTSDNEQFF.

J is TRBJ1-4 and V is TRBV7-2, with D possibly TRBD1 on 5 matching bases. V was pared by 4 bases and J by 6 bases, with 12 bases between. Per the germline V gene, CDR1 is SGHTA and CDR2 is FQGNSA. The CDR3 totals 14 residues. CDR3 in amino acids: CASSSGYYDEKLFF. In DNA form, the CDR3 reads TGTGCCAGCAGCTCAGGGTATTATGATGAAAAACTGTTTTTT.

This chain links TRBV6-1 with TRBJ1-2; 7 nucleotides agree with TRBD1. Trimming took 0 bases from V and 4 from J; bases not matched to a gene: 5. This CDR3 region has 15 residues. The germline V gene has CDR1 MNHNS and CDR2 SASEGT. The chain's CDR3 is CASSEALRDSYGYTF. CDR3 DNA: TGTGCCAGCAGTGAAGCGCTAAGGGACAGCTATGGCTACACCTTC.

This clone has just a few counts. At one of its ends the junction is not consistent with the germline gene, which may arise from a read error. The rearrangement links TRBV6-5 to TRBJ1-2, with 7 bases matching TRBD1. This CDR3 contains 14 residues. Looked up from germline, CDR1 is MNHEY and CDR2 is SVGAGI. CDR3 sequence: CASRDTGARPLRPF. In DNA, the CDR3 is TGTGCCAGCAGAGATACAGGGGCCCGCCCTTTGAGGCCCTTC.

The V gene is TRBV11-2, the J gene TRBJ1-5; tentative D call: TRBD1 (5 bases). V gave up 6 bases and J gave up 0 bases, with 21 bases separating them. This CDR3 spans 18 amino acids. Germline loops: CDR1 SGHAT, CDR2 FQNNGV. The CDR3 is CASSPRAGQGYSNQPQHF. For the CDR3, the DNA is TGTGCCAGCAGTCCCCGGGCGGGGCAGGGATATAGCAATCAGCCCCAGCATTTT.

The chain employs TRBV12-5 and TRBJ2-1, with 8 bases matching TRBD2. The V gene end was trimmed by 3 bases and the J gene end by 4 bases; junction bases not matched to a gene: 8. Germline assignment: CDR1 LGHNT and CDR2 FRNRAP. This CDR3 is 16 amino acids long. CDR3 amino acids: CASGFPLADLYNEQFF. Here the CDR3 DNA reads TGTGCTAGTGGTTTTCCACTAGCGGACCTATACAATGAGCAGTTCTTC.

The chain has TRBV6-2 or TRBV6-3 and TRBJ2-6; maybe TRBD1 (6 bases). V shed 2 bases and J shed 4 bases, with 9 bases lying between them. This CDR3 is 15 amino acids long. The V gene's germline CDR1 is MNHEY and CDR2 SVGEGT. CDR3 nucleotides: TGTGCCAGCAGTTACCGTGACAGGGGGGCCAACGTCCTGACTTTC. Protein sequence: CASSYRDRGANVLTF.

J is TRBJ2-3 and V is TRBV5-8; 7 positions agree with TRBD1. Germline CDR1 reads SGHTS; CDR2 reads YDEGEE. The CDR3 consists of 15 residues. The trim removed 0 bases at V and 6 bases at J, leaving 7 bases unmatched. CDR3 nucleotide sequence: TGTGCCAGCAGCTTGGGTACGACAGGGTGGGATACGCAGTATTTT. It is translated as CASSLGTTGWDTQYF.

This CDR3 is CASSLDPGPGAFF. CDR3 DNA sequence: TGTGCCAGCAGCTTAGATCCAGGCCCTGGGGCTTTCTTT. The chain employs TRBV7-9 and TRBJ1-1, with unresolved D. The germline V and J ends were trimmed by 1 base and 11 bases, with 14 bases remaining between them. CDR1 and CDR2 (germline): SEHNR, FQNEAQ (reference sequence). The CDR3 is 13 residues long.

The chain combines TRBV30 with TRBJ1-1, with D unclear. Trimming left V 5 bases short and J 5 bases short, with 12 bases between. CDR1 GTSNPN and CDR2 SVGIG come from the germline V gene (reference sequence). This CDR3 region has 12 residues. The CDR3 DNA sequence: TGTGCCTGGGACACGGGGAGGACTGAAGCTTTCTTT. Translated, it gives CAWDTGRTEAFF.

The chain couples TRBV9 to TRBJ2-7, with D perhaps matching TRBD1 (6 bases). Germline V gene sequence: CDR1 SGDLS, CDR2 YYNGEE. V shed 0 bases and J shed 3 bases, with 10 bases lying between them. This CDR3 is built from 14 residues. The CDR3, as DNA: TGTGCCAGCAGCGTAGTGGGGACAAGCTACGAGCAGTACTTC. It yields the protein CASSVVGTSYEQYF.

V is TRBV2 and J is TRBJ1-2, with 9 nucleotides matching TRBD1. The germline gives CDR1 SNHLY, CDR2 FYNNEI. The CDR3 covers 16 residues. V shed 0 bases and J 4 bases; nucleotides not matched to a gene: 6. CDR3 amino acids: CASSEARTGDLYGYTF. The CDR3 bases are TGTGCCAGCAGTGAAGCCAGGACAGGGGACCTCTATGGCTACACCTTC.

The chain carries TRBV27 and TRBJ2-7; maybe TRBD2 (6 bases). The V end lost 8 bases, the J end lost 2 bases, and 13 bases lay between the germline ends. Germline CDR1 is MNHEY and CDR2 is SMNVEV (reference sequence). The CDR3 consists of 13 residues. CDR3 DNA: TGTGCCAGCGGTAGCGGTCCCACCTACGAGCAGTACTTC. This translates into CASGSGPTYEQYF.

The rearrangement joins TRBV6-5 to TRBJ1-6; D perhaps matches TRBD1 (5 bases). The V end was cut by 6 bases, the J end by 8 bases, with 11 bases between. Per germline, CDR1 MNHEY and CDR2 SVGAGI. This CDR3 comprises 13 residues. The CDR3 reads CASRGGTYSPLHF. CDR3 coding DNA: TGTGCCAGCAGGGGGGGGACTTATTCACCCCTCCACTTT.

This chain connects TRBV20-1 to TRBJ2-1, with D perhaps TRBD1 (6 bases). CDR1 DFQATT and CDR2 SNEGSKA come from the germline V gene (reference sequence). The CDR3 contains 11 residues. The germline V and J ends were trimmed by 3 bases and 7 bases, with 7 bases remaining between them. CDR3 bases: TGCAGTGCTAGGCAGGGGAATGAGCAGTTCTTC. Translated, it gives CSARQGNEQFF.

The genes are TRBV5-4 and TRBJ1-2; maybe TRBD1 (6 bases). Germline lookup yields CDR1 SGHNT and CDR2 YYREEE (reference sequence). Trimming took 0 bases from V and 4 from J, leaving 13 bases between them. This CDR3 comprises 15 residues. The CDR3 sequence: CASSLGRDTSYGYTF. Written as DNA, the CDR3 is TGTGCCAGCAGCTTGGGCCGGGACACCTCCTATGGCTACACCTTC.

V gene TRBV6-6 combines with J gene TRBJ2-7; 9 bases line up with TRBD2. Germline-derived CDR1 and CDR2 are MNHNY and SVGAGI (reference sequence). V shed 5 bases, J shed 5 bases, and the junction held 4 bases outside the gene matches. The CDR3 length is 13 residues. CDR3 amino acids: CASSQASGNEQYF. The CDR3, as DNA: TGTGCCAGCAGTCAGGCTAGCGGGAACGAGCAGTACTTC.

With regard to this clone: This CDR3 is also generated by other DNA sequences in the sample. The CDR3 here is CASSLGGRTEAFF. As DNA, the CDR3 is TGTGCCAGCAGCTTAGGGGGGCGAACTGAAGCTTTCTTT. The rearrangement links TRBV11-2 to TRBJ1-1, with D perhaps matching TRBD1 (6 bases). V lost 1 base to trimming and J lost 5 bases, with 8 bases between them. Looked up from germline, CDR1 is SGHAT and CDR2 is FQNNGV. The CDR3 runs 13 residues.

The V and J genes are TRBV30 and TRBJ2-3; 11 nucleotides align to TRBD2. Germline assignment: CDR1 GTSNPN and CDR2 SVGIG (reference sequence). V gave up 0 bases and J gave up 6 bases; unmatched junction bases: 5. This CDR3 is 15 amino acids long. CDR3 protein: CAWSVVAGGWDTQYF. The CDR3 nucleotides read TGTGCCTGGAGTGTAGTAGCGGGGGGGTGGGATACGCAGTATTTT.

The table lists this clone with a few counts. J is TRBJ2-1 and V is TRBV27, with a possible D match to TRBD1 (5 bases). The CDR3 is made up of 15 amino acids. Trimming pared 0 bases from V and 10 bases from J, leaving 16 bases between. Germline V CDR1 and CDR2: MNHEY, SMNVEV (reference sequence). The CDR3: CASSLSISGLAEQFF. CDR3 bases: TGTGCCAGCAGTTTATCGATATCAGGGTTGGCGGAGCAGTTCTTC.

The V call is TRBV27, the J call TRBJ1-1, with a possible D match to TRBD1 (5 bases). From germline, CDR1 is MNHEY and CDR2 SMNVEV (reference sequence). The CDR3 loop spans 16 amino acids. The germline V and J ends were trimmed by 2 bases and 0 bases, with 13 bases remaining between them. The CDR3 loop is CASSLVAGNMNTEAFF. The DNA for the CDR3 is TGTGCCAGCAGTTTAGTCGCAGGGAACATGAACACTGAAGCTTTCTTT.